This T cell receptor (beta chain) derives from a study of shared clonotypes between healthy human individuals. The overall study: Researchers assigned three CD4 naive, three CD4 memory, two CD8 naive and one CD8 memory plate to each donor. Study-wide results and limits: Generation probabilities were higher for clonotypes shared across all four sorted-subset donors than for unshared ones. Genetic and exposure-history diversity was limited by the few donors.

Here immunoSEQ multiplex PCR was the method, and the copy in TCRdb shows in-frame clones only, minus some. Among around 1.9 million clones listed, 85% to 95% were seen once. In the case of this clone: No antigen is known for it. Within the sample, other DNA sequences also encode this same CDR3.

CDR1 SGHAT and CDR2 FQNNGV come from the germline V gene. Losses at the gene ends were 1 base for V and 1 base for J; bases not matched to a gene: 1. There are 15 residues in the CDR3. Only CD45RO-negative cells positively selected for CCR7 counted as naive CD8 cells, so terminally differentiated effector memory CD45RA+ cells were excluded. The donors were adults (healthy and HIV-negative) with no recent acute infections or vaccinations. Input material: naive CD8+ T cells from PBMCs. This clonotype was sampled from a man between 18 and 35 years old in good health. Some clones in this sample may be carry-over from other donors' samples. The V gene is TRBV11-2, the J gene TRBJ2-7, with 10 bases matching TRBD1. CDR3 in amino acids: CASSLGTGGSYEQYF. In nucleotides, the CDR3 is TGTGCCAGCAGCTTAGGGACAGGGGGTTCCTACGAGCAGTACTTC.